A single count supports the clone carrying this T cell receptor (beta chain). Antigen unknown. The data were taken from a study of T cell responses to AZD1222 COVID-19 vaccine. Study results and limitations: Seropositive status at baseline applied to only a handful of AZD1222 recipients. Females made up more of the donors, who were largely white British, and clonal diversity may have come out too low. In all cases, repertoires were sampled only after the peak T cell response. Elevations in Spike-specific TCR breadth and depth followed administration of two AZD1222 doses.

Germline V gives CDR1 SGDLS, CDR2 YYNGEE. CDR3 length: 16 residues. Trimming removed 0 bases from V and 5 bases from J; junction bases left unmatched: 7. Repertoires were generated with immunoSEQ multiplex PCR, while TCRdb's copy carries only in-frame clones and drops some. The sample lists roughly 100,000 clones; about 87% were seen once. The source is an adult who received the AZD1222 COVID-19 vaccine. The chain couples TRBV9 to TRBJ2-1; 8 bases align to TRBD2. The starting material was peripheral blood, obtained 28 days after the second AZD1222 dose. The CDR3 loop reads CASSVGGGRLDNEQFF. Written as DNA, the CDR3 is TGTGCCAGCAGCGTAGGCGGGGGGCGATTAGACAATGAGCAGTTCTTC. The full variable domain, in which reference TRBV9 and TRBJ2-1 provide the parts outside the CDR3, is DSGVTQTPKHLITATGQRVTLRCSPRSGDLSVYWYQQSLDQGLQFLIQYYNGEERAKGNILERFSAQQFPDLHSELNLSSLELGDSALYFCASSVGGGRLDNEQFFGPGTRLTVL.